These T cell receptor beta chains were read from a single sample in a study of cytomegalovirus exposure and HLA in healthy donors. Here immunoSEQ multiplex PCR was the method, and the copy in TCRdb shows in-frame clones only, minus some. The table records about 160,000 clones, 75% of them present only once. Sequencing used PBMCs. The receptors were sampled from a woman aged 45 to 65 in good health and CMV-seropositive. The CDR3 runs from the conserved cysteine through the conserved F or W. The D gene is left open where the match is weak. Clone size appears in some rows only: once, few, many, or a class for an expanded clone.

cdr3_aa,cdr3_nt,v_call,d_call,j_call,clone_size
CASSKEERSNQPQHF,TGTGCCAGCAGCAAAGAGGAGAGGAGCAATCAGCCCCAGCATTTT,TRBV21-1,NA,TRBJ1-5,NA
CASSSAGSVSYEQYF,TGTGCCAGCAGCTCCGCGGGGTCGGTCTCCTACGAGCAGTACTTC,TRBV7-9,NA,TRBJ2-7,NA
CASSRGTSGGVGELFF,TGTGCCAGCAGCAGAGGGACTAGCGGAGGTGTCGGGGAGCTGTTTTTT,TRBV7-9,TRBD2,TRBJ2-2,NA
CASSDTDRGNQPQHF,TGTGCCAGCAGTGATACTGACAGGGGCAATCAGCCCCAGCATTTT,TRBV2,TRBD1,TRBJ1-5,NA
CASSTGGLGGYTF,TGTGCCAGCAGTACGGGGGGGTTAGGTGGCTACACCTTC,TRBV25-1,NA,TRBJ1-2,NA
CASSPKRAGGKSTDTQYF,TGTGCCAGCAGCCCCAAAAGAGCGGGGGGGAAAAGCACAGATACGCAGTATTTT,TRBV9,TRBD2,TRBJ2-3,NA
CASTFTGLVDDTQYF,TGTGCCAGCACCTTCACAGGGCTCGTGGACGATACGCAGTATTTT,TRBV2,NA,TRBJ2-3,NA
CASSQGVSRPGHEQYF,TGTGCCAGCAGCCAAGGGGTCTCTCGGCCAGGCCACGAGCAGTACTTC,TRBV14,NA,TRBJ2-7,NA
CASSSGITASGGTDTQYF,TGTGCCAGCAGCTCTGGTATCACAGCTAGCGGGGGCACAGATACGCAGTATTTT,TRBV7-9,TRBD2,TRBJ2-3,NA
CTSTKGCLAGVYEQYF,TGCACCAGCACAAAAGGGTGCCTAGCGGGGGTCTACGAGCAGTACTTC,TRBV1,NA,TRBJ2-7,NA
CASSLDSYTDTQYF,TGCGCCAGCAGCCTGGACTCGTACACAGATACGCAGTATTTT,TRBV5-1,NA,TRBJ2-3,once
CASSPSEVTGELFF,TGTGCCAGCAGCCCCTCGGAGGTCACCGGGGAGCTGTTTTTT,TRBV7-2,NA,TRBJ2-2,NA
CASSAPGLAGINEQFF,TGTGCCAGCAGCGCGCCGGGACTAGCGGGGATCAATGAGCAGTTCTTC,TRBV7-2,TRBD2,TRBJ2-1,once
CASSPGQHYGYTF,TGTGCCAGCAGCCCGGGACAGCACTATGGCTACACCTTC,TRBV7-3,TRBD1,TRBJ1-2,NA
CAWSSLEANEKLFF,TGTGCCTGGAGTAGTCTTGAGGCTAATGAAAAACTGTTTTTT,TRBV30,NA,TRBJ1-4,NA
CASSPRGGRSNTEAFF,TGTGCCAGCAGCCCCCGGGGAGGACGTTCCAACACTGAAGCTTTCTTT,TRBV7-3,NA,TRBJ1-1,NA
CASTDLGGSQETQYF,TGCGCCAGCACAGACCTCGGGGGGTCCCAAGAGACCCAGTACTTC,TRBV5-1,TRBD2,TRBJ2-5,NA
CASSLSSGVRAFF,TGCGCCAGCAGCCTATCGTCGGGAGTGAGGGCTTTCTTT,TRBV5-1,NA,TRBJ1-1,NA
CASSRGGAADTQYF,TGTGCCAGCAGCCGCGGGGGGGCCGCAGATACGCAGTATTTT,TRBV11-3,TRBD2,TRBJ2-3,NA
CASSLEGPLAGQYF,TGTGCCAGCAGCTTAGAAGGACCTCTCGCGGGGCAGTACTTC,TRBV7-9,NA,TRBJ2-7,NA
CASSRDRDGYTF,TGCGCCAGCAGCCGGGACAGGGACGGCTACACCTTC,TRBV4-1,TRBD1,TRBJ1-2,few
CASKEGDTEAFF,TGTGCCAGCAAGGAGGGAGACACTGAAGCTTTCTTT,TRBV2,NA,TRBJ1-1,once
CASSEERRSPLHF,TGTGCCAGCAGTGAAGAGCGGCGGTCACCCCTCCACTTT,TRBV2,NA,TRBJ1-6,few
CASSFPWTGSALAIQYF,TGTGCCAGCAGCTTCCCTTGGACAGGGAGCGCTTTGGCCATTCAGTACTTC,TRBV13,TRBD1,TRBJ2-4,few
CASSPGQYYGYTF,TGTGCCAGCAGTCCGGGACAGTACTATGGCTACACCTTC,TRBV6-1,TRBD1,TRBJ1-2,NA
CSVGDSEAFF,TGCAGCGTTGGGGACAGTGAAGCTTTCTTT,TRBV29-1,TRBD1,TRBJ1-1,NA
CASSLGPTHNSPLHF,TGTGCCAGCAGCTTAGGTCCGACTCATAATTCACCCCTCCACTTT,TRBV7-6,NA,TRBJ1-6,few
CASSPGTGDTGELFF,TGTGCCAGCTCTCCGGGGACAGGGGACACCGGGGAGCTGTTTTTT,TRBV18,TRBD1,TRBJ2-2,NA
CASVPGTGGDQPQHF,TGTGCCAGCGTCCCGGGGACAGGGGGCGATCAGCCCCAGCATTTT,TRBV6-1,TRBD1,TRBJ1-5,NA
CASSLAHRAGGNYGYTF,TGCGCCAGCAGCTTGGCCCATCGGGCAGGGGGCAACTATGGCTACACCTTC,TRBV5-1,TRBD1,TRBJ1-2,NA
CASSLVSENYGYTF,TGTGCCAGCAGCTTAGTCTCAGAAAACTATGGCTACACCTTC,TRBV7-8,NA,TRBJ1-2,few
CASSVGHNQPQHF,TGTGCCAGCAGCGTAGGTCACAATCAGCCCCAGCATTTT,TRBV9,NA,TRBJ1-5,NA
CASSPLTAGGYAFF,TGTGCCAGCTCACCACTGACGGCAGGGGGCTACGCTTTCTTT,TRBV18,TRBD1,TRBJ1-1,NA
CASSVDRGKETQYF,TGTGCCAGCAGCGTCGACAGGGGAAAAGAGACCCAGTACTTC,TRBV9,TRBD1,TRBJ2-5,NA
CASSRTRGQGSTDTQYF,TGCGCCAGCAGCCGAACCCGGGGACAGGGAAGCACAGATACGCAGTATTTT,TRBV5-1,TRBD1,TRBJ2-3,NA
CASSGTTSRGLKDTQYF,TGTGCCAGCAGTGGCACGACAAGCAGGGGGCTTAAAGATACGCAGTATTTT,TRBV6-1,TRBD1,TRBJ2-3,NA
CASRRTGDHQPQHF,TGTGCCAGCAGGCGAACAGGGGATCATCAGCCCCAGCATTTT,TRBV27,TRBD1,TRBJ1-5,few
CAQDRMNTEAFF,TGTGCCCAGGACAGGATGAACACTGAAGCTTTCTTT,TRBV2,TRBD1,TRBJ1-1,NA
CASSYSPVARAFF,TGTGCCAGCAGTTACTCGCCGGTAGCGCGAGCTTTCTTT,TRBV6-5,NA,TRBJ1-1,once
CATSRDQGPTYEQYF,TGTGCCACCAGCAGAGATCAGGGGCCAACCTACGAGCAGTACTTC,TRBV15,NA,TRBJ2-7,NA
CASSVGAGGSETQYF,TGTGCCAGCAGCGTAGGGGCGGGGGGGTCAGAGACCCAGTACTTC,TRBV9,TRBD2,TRBJ2-5,NA
CASSYSGGSVRGYTF,TGTGCCAGCAGTTACTCGGGGGGGTCGGTGCGGGGCTACACCTTC,TRBV6-5,NA,TRBJ1-2,NA
CASRRLAGGQETQYF,TGTGCCAGCAGAAGACTAGCGGGAGGCCAAGAGACCCAGTACTTC,TRBV11-2,TRBD2,TRBJ2-5,NA